This TCR beta chain emerged from a study of cytomegalovirus exposure and HLA in healthy donors. Study-level points and caveats: Later analysis associated a missense DCLRE1C variant with TCR beta V- and J-gene trimming. It was taken for granted in presence/absence analyses that sequencing depth across donors was roughly uniform. When analyzed later, the rates of TCR association showed variation by HLA locus, with DRB1 the most and HLA-C the fewest.

The primer mix had 60 Vbeta and 13 Jbeta primers. The repertoire was sequenced with immunoSEQ multiplex PCR; TCRdb's copy has only in-frame clones and lacks some. The table records around 160,000 clones, roughly 84% of them present only once. Of note for this clone: What it binds is unknown.

The CDR3 is made up of 14 amino acids. V was shortened by 6 bases and J by 5 bases, with 11 bases between the two germline ends. Germline CDR1 reads MDHEN; CDR2 reads SYDVKM. This sequence joins TRBV28 and TRBJ1-6; a weak D match, TRBD1 (5 bases). The sequenced sample was PBMCs. The sequence came from a woman aged 18-29 years in good health and CMV-seronegative. CDR3 residues: CASSPGRNNSPLHF. In nucleotides, the CDR3 is TGTGCCAGCAGCCCAGGGAGGAATAATTCACCCCTCCACTTT.